A single sample is the source of the 27 T cell receptor beta chains below, sequenced in a study of regulatory T cells in long-lasting Graves disease. The time point: persistent/refractory GD, antithyroid drugs over 5 years with positive TRAb. PBMC RNA served as the TCR library source. Construction of TCR beta libraries relied on iRepertoire HTBI primers and on Arm-PCR targeting CDR3 regions. TCRdb recomputed calls from the multiplex PCR reads with MiXCR, one row per CDR3 protein. The profile covers hundreds of thousands of distinct CDR3 sequences, with about 20% appearing a single time and roughly 27% taken by the ten largest. This specimen was peripheral blood mononuclear cells (PBMCs), taken when the disease was refractory, from a patient treated with antithyroid drugs. The receptors derive from a female donor with Graves disease.

This clonotype came up a few times. The V gene is TRBV11-1, the J gene TRBJ1-3; D unresolved. The CDR3 is 14 amino acids. The V gene's germline CDR1 is SGHAT and CDR2 FQDESV (reference sequence). Trimming removed 2 bases from V and 0 bases from J, with 5 bases in between. CDR3 region: CASSLRHSGNTIYF. In nucleotides, the CDR3 is TGTGCCAGCAGCTTACGTCACTCTGGAAACACCATATATTTT.

This clonotype was counted many times. The V and J genes are TRBV12-3 or TRBV12-4 and TRBJ1-2; no firm D call. The CDR3 covers 12 residues. V lost 2 bases and J lost 8, with 9 bases in between. The CDR3 protein is CASSLNWGGYTF. The CDR3 nucleotides read TGTGCCAGCAGTTTAAATTGGGGAGGCTACACCTTC.

Notes on this clonotype: A read error may explain this, as a much larger clone is one base away. The chain is built from TRBV11-2 and TRBJ1-4; no firm D call. Germline CDR1 is SGHAT and CDR2 is FQNNGV. The V end lost 5 bases, the J end lost 5 bases, and 15 bases lay between the germline ends. The CDR3 has 15 residues. The CDR3 DNA follows: TGTGCCAGCAGCGCCGGGCCTCTCCCAAATGAAAAACTGTTTTTT. Its protein product is CASSAGPLPNEKLFF.

There are a few counts of this clonotype. The chain has TRBV7-6 and TRBJ1-5, with a weak D call TRBD1 (5 bases). This CDR3 is built from 17 residues. Trimming removed 5 bases from V and 2 bases from J, with 19 bases in between. Germline CDR1 is SGHVS and CDR2 is FNYEAQ. CDR3 nucleotides: TGTGCCAGCAGCGCCCTCCACCTTCGGGGGGGCAATCAGCCCCAGCATTTT. Translation: CASSALHLRGGNQPQHF.

For this clonotype: A read error may account for a junction end that differs from germline. V and J are TRBV25-1 and TRBJ2-5, with a possible D match to TRBD1 (5 bases). The CDR3 is made up of 14 amino acids. Germline values: CDR1 MGHDK, CDR2 SYGVNS. CDR3 region: CANSEWGRVQTQYF. For the CDR3, the DNA is TGTGCCAACAGTGAATGGGGCAGGGTTCAGACCCAGTACTTC. Full variable domain (remainder filled in from reference TRBV25-1 and TRBJ2-5): EADIYQTPRYLVIGTGKKITLECSQTMGHDKMYWYQQDPGMELHLIHYSYGVNSTEKGDLSSESTVSRIRTEHFPLTLESARPSHTSQYLCANSEWGRVQTQYFGPGTRLLVL.

This clonotype showed up many times. In DNA form, the CDR3 reads TGTGCCAGCAGTTTCTGGGGGCTGCGGTCTAGCAATCAGCCCCAGCATTTT. As protein: CASSFWGLRSSNQPQHF. This chain uses TRBV28 with TRBJ1-5; maybe TRBD1 (6 bases). From germline, CDR1 is MDHEN and CDR2 SYDVKM. V shed 3 bases and J shed 0 bases, with 15 bases lying between them. The CDR3 runs 17 residues.

This clonotype was seen ten or more times. V is TRBV19 and J is TRBJ2-7; D is possibly TRBD1 (6 bases). CDR3 length equals 15 residues. With 5 bases removed from V and 0 bases from J, the gap between germline ends came to 14 bases. From germline, CDR1 is LNHDA and CDR2 SQIVND (reference sequence). The CDR3 region is CASSPEDSPSYEQYF. The CDR3 DNA follows: TGTGCCAGTAGTCCCGAGGACAGCCCCTCCTACGAGCAGTACTTC.

The sample holds many counts of this clonotype. The genes are TRBV28 and TRBJ1-5, with TRBD1 matching 9 bases. The germline V gene has CDR1 MDHEN and CDR2 SYDVKM. The CDR3 covers 14 residues. V was pared by 6 bases and J by 7 bases, with 7 bases of the junction left unmatched. The CDR3: CASRYTGGFQPQHF. The CDR3 region has the DNA TGTGCCAGCAGATACACAGGGGGCTTCCAGCCCCAGCATTTT.

This rearrangement joins TRBV24-1 to TRBJ2-5; D is unresolved. The V end was cut by 3 bases, the J end by 8 bases, with 6 bases between. Germline lookup yields CDR1 KGHDR and CDR2 SFDVKD. CDR3 length equals 11 residues. The CDR3 DNA is TGTGCCACCAGTGATGGGGTAACCCAGTACTTC. It is translated as CATSDGVTQYF.

V is TRBV11-2 and J is TRBJ1-5; tentatively, D is TRBD1 (6 bases). The CDR3 is made up of 19 amino acids. Trimming left V 1 base short and J 3 bases short, with 22 bases between. Germline V gene sequence: CDR1 SGHAT, CDR2 FQNNGV. The CDR3 nucleotides read TGTGCCAGCAGCTTAGGCTCGGGGGCGGGACATATAGACAATCAGCCCCAGCATTTT. It is translated as CASSLGSGAGHIDNQPQHF.

This chain uses TRBV9 with TRBJ1-3, with D tentatively TRBD1 (5 bases). The CDR3 spans 18 residues. Germline V gene sequence: CDR1 SGDLS, CDR2 YYNGEE. Trimming shortened V by 0 bases and J by 4 bases, and 20 bases separated the two germline ends. The CDR3 nucleotides are TGTGCCAGCAGCGTAGAGGGGCTTCCCCACCGGGGAGGAAACACCATATATTTT. The encoded protein is CASSVEGLPHRGGNTIYF.

This clonotype has at least ten counts. A read error may account for a junction end that differs from germline. This chain uses TRBV7-2 with TRBJ1-2; no clear D gene. The CDR3 is made up of 13 amino acids. Germline CDR1 reads SGHTA; CDR2 reads FQGNSA. The CDR3 nucleotides are TGTGCCAACAGCGCCGGGTTAGGCGTGGGCTACACCTTC. The encoded protein is CANSAGLGVGYTF. Using reference TRBV7-2 and TRBJ1-2 for the parts outside the CDR3, the full variable domain is GAGVSQSPSNKVTEKGKDVELRCDPISGHTALYWYRQSLGQGLEFLIYFQGNSAPDKSGLPSDRFSAERTGGSVSTLTIQRTQQEDSAVYLCANSAGLGVGYTFGSGTRLTVV.

This chain connects TRBV15 to TRBJ2-1, with D unresolved. Germline loops: CDR1 LNHNV, CDR2 YYDKDF (reference sequence). V was trimmed by 8 bases and J by 4 bases, leaving 15 bases between them. The CDR3 consists of 14 residues. In DNA form, the CDR3 reads TGTGCCACCCAAAAAGACGGGCAATACAATGAGCAGTTCTTC. Its translation is CATQKDGQYNEQFF.

This chain links TRBV6-1 with TRBJ2-1; D possibly uses TRBD1 or TRBD2 (5 bases each). Trimming took 7 bases from V and 0 from J, leaving 16 bases between them. CDR3 size: 16 residues. The germline V gene has CDR1 MNHNS and CDR2 SASEGT. DNA for the CDR3: TGTGCCAGCAAACCGGGGCTGGGGAGCTCCTACAATGAGCAGTTCTTC. This translates into CASKPGLGSSYNEQFF.

The chain has TRBV7-9 and TRBJ1-4; D may be TRBD1 (6 bases). The germline CDR1 and CDR2 sequences are SEHNR and FQNEAQ (reference sequence). The CDR3 is made up of 17 amino acids. The V end lost 1 base, the J end lost 5 bases, and 17 bases lay between the germline ends. The CDR3 bases are TGTGCCAGCAGCTTAGGATGGGGGGCAGGGGTGAATGAAAAACTGTTTTTT. This gives the protein CASSLGWGAGVNEKLFF.

The rearrangement links TRBV6-6 to TRBJ2-3, with D unresolved. This CDR3 is 14 amino acids long. Germline loops: CDR1 MNHNY, CDR2 SVGAGI (reference sequence). Trimming took 0 bases from V and 0 from J, leaving 4 bases between them. CDR3 nucleotides: TGTGCCAGCAGTTACTCGCCTAGCACAGATACGCAGTATTTT. Its translation is CASSYSPSTDTQYF.

There are many counts of this clonotype. The chain is built from TRBV7-8 and TRBJ2-7, with D possibly being TRBD1 or TRBD2 (5 bases each). The V end lost 5 bases, the J end lost 4 bases, and 18 bases lay between the germline ends. Germline values: CDR1 SGHVS, CDR2 FQNEAQ. The CDR3 sequence is 15 residues long. The CDR3 protein is CASSPFRDRTYEQYF. Written as DNA, the CDR3 is TGTGCCAGCAGCCCTTTCCGGGACCGAACATACGAGCAGTACTTC.

This clonotype appeared a few times. Here the CDR3 reads CASSPGLAVQPQHF. Written as DNA, the CDR3 is TGTGCCAGCAGTCCGGGGCTGGCGGTTCAGCCCCAGCATTTT. The J gene is TRBJ1-5, the V gene TRBV12-3 or TRBV12-4, with D possibly matching TRBD1 (5 bases). The CDR3 length is 14 residues. Trimming pared 5 bases from V and 6 bases from J, leaving 14 bases between.

This clonotype was seen at least ten times. J is TRBJ2-5 and V is TRBV28; D is ambiguous. Trimming stripped 2 bases from V and 5 bases from J, with 12 bases between. The CDR3 runs to 14 residues. CDR1 and CDR2 from the germline V gene are MDHEN and SYDVKM. CDR3 loop: CASSLRLLGETQYF. CDR3 in DNA: TGTGCCAGCAGTTTAAGGCTCTTAGGGGAGACCCAGTACTTC.

This clonotype was detected a few times. The rearrangement joins TRBV19 to TRBJ2-1, with 8 bases matching TRBD1. The CDR3 covers 13 residues. CDR1 LNHDA and CDR2 SQIVND come from the germline V gene (reference sequence). V dropped 8 bases and J dropped 5; count of bases not matched to a gene: 5. CDR3 DNA: TGTGCCAGTGGACAGGGCCTCAACAATGAGCAGTTCTTC. This codes for CASGQGLNNEQFF.

This clonotype was seen more than once but under ten times. The chain carries TRBV7-8 and TRBJ2-2; D remains ambiguous. CDR3 length equals 12 residues. Trimming shortened V by 3 bases and J by 8 bases, and 7 bases separated the two germline ends. Germline assignment: CDR1 SGHVS and CDR2 FQNEAQ. This CDR3 reads CASSFLEGELFF. CDR3 DNA sequence: TGTGCCAGCAGCTTCTTGGAGGGGGAGCTGTTTTTT.

Many counts were recorded for this clonotype. This rearrangement joins TRBV29-1 to TRBJ1-2, with D maybe TRBD1 (5 bases). The germline V gene has CDR1 SQVTM and CDR2 ANQGSEA. V was pared by 7 bases and J by 1 base, with 10 bases between. The CDR3 covers 12 residues. This CDR3 reads CSAGDSNYGYTF. CDR3 DNA: TGCAGCGCGGGTGACAGTAACTATGGCTACACCTTC. The whole variable domain, remainder taken from reference TRBV29-1 and TRBJ1-2, is SAVISQKPSRDICQRGTSLTIQCQVDSQVTMMFWYRQQPGQSLTLIATANQGSEATYESGFVIDKFPISRPNLTFSTLTVSNMSPEDSSIYLCSAGDSNYGYTFGSGTRLTVV.

In regard to this clonotype: A much bigger clone sits one base away, suggesting this may be a read error. This chain uses TRBV28 with TRBJ2-6, with TRBD1 as a possible D gene (5 bases). Germline loops: CDR1 MDHEN, CDR2 SYDVKM. This CDR3 comprises 14 residues. CDR3 in amino acids: CASSALPGANALTF. In DNA form, the CDR3 reads TGTGCCAGCAGCGCCCTGCCTGGGGCCAACGCCCTGACTTTC.

This clonotype appeared a single time. The rearrangement uses TRBV5-5 and TRBJ2-5; D remains unclear. V was pared by 6 bases and J by 5 bases, with 23 bases between. Germline assignment: CDR1 SGHKS and CDR2 YYEKEE (reference sequence). This CDR3 comprises 16 residues. This chain's CDR3 is CASTNGPSPSGETQYF. The DNA for the CDR3 is TGTGCCAGCACCAATGGCCCCTCCCCTTCCGGGGAGACCCAGTACTTC.

In its sample, this clonotype was seen a few times. The CDR3 sequence: CASSQVAISGGQETQYF. Here the CDR3 DNA reads TGCGCCAGCAGCCAAGTGGCTATTTCGGGGGGCCAAGAGACCCAGTACTTC. The genes are TRBV4-1 and TRBJ2-5; TRBD2 matches at 7 bases. Germline loops: CDR1 MGHRA, CDR2 YSYEKL. The CDR3 length is 17 residues. J lost 1 base, V lost 1 base, and 9 bases had no gene match.

The table lists this clonotype with many counts. This chain links TRBV18 with TRBJ2-7, with 7 nucleotides matching TRBD1. There are 14 residues in the CDR3. J gave up 5 bases and V 3 bases, and 7 bases lay outside the gene matches. Germline V lookup: CDR1 KGHSH, CDR2 LQKENI. The CDR3 sequence: CASSPLQGNHEQYF. CDR3 sequence (DNA): TGTGCCAGCTCACCCTTACAGGGGAACCACGAGCAGTACTTC.

The chain recombines TRBV28 with TRBJ2-3, with D uncertain. There are 13 residues in the CDR3. The V and J ends lost 6 bases and 1 base respectively, with 8 bases between them. Per the germline V gene, CDR1 is MDHEN and CDR2 is SYDVKM. CDR3 residues: CASSAPGTDTQYF. DNA of the CDR3: TGTGCCAGCAGCGCCCCCGGCACAGATACGCAGTATTTT.